One and the same sample provided the 4 T cell receptor beta chains below, sequenced in a study of T cell repertoires in cytomegalovirus infection. TCRdb called the reads again in MiXCR, with one record for every CDR3 protein. Among about 330,000 distinct CDR3 sequences listed, over 7.5% were seen once. The sample was PBMCs. Receptors were obtained from a human donor in good health (CMV status not recorded). Some clones in this sample may be carry-over from other donors' samples.

Ten or more counts support this clonotype. CDR3 sequence (DNA): TGTGCCACCAGCAGAGACTTTGCTGGCACTGAAGCTTTCTTT. Translating it yields CATSRDFAGTEAFF. V and J are TRBV15 and TRBJ1-1; D is ambiguous. Trimming removed 0 bases at V and 4 bases at J, with 9 bases between. CDR3 length: 14 amino acids. Germline V gives CDR1 LNHNV, CDR2 YYDKDF (reference sequence).

The J gene is TRBJ2-5, the V gene TRBV28; D call uncertain. Germline V gene data show CDR1 as MDHEN and CDR2 as SYDVKM. The CDR3 covers 12 residues. The CDR3 is CAQEGWYETQYF. The CDR3 nucleotides read TGTGCTCAGGAAGGGTGGTATGAGACCCAGTACTTC.

This clonotype was seen many times. The genes are TRBV6-6 and TRBJ2-1; TRBD1 matches 9 bases. CDR3 length: 15 residues. The J segment lost 7 bases and the V segment lost 0 bases, leaving 4 bases of the junction unmatched. CDR1 is MNHNY, CDR2 SVGAGI, per germline (reference sequence). CDR3 protein: CASSYSGTGSNEQFF. Written as DNA, the CDR3 is TGTGCCAGCAGTTACTCCGGGACAGGGTCAAATGAGCAGTTCTTC.

This clonotype was detected a few times. The CDR3 protein is CASSSRGAGVNNEQFF. CDR3 nucleotide sequence: TGTGCCAGCAGCTCCCGGGGAGCGGGAGTCAATAATGAGCAGTTCTTC. The chain is built from TRBV11-1 and TRBJ2-1; TRBD2 aligns across 8 bases. Germline CDR1 and CDR2: SGHAT and FQDESV (reference sequence). CDR3 length: 16 residues. The V gene end was trimmed by 4 bases and the J gene end by 7 bases; junction bases not matched to a gene: 12.